This passage covers 17 T cell receptor beta chains from one sample sequenced in a study of blood T cell repertoires in COVID-19. TCRdb's table, derived via immunoSEQ multiplex PCR, lists solely in-frame clones and lacks some. Among 250,000 to 350,000 clones listed, around 89% were seen once. Sample: PBMCs or T cells enriched from blood (not recorded which). Receptor source: a woman under 30 with acute COVID-19.

This chain uses TRBV18 with TRBJ2-7; 9 bases agree with TRBD1. The CDR3 totals 15 residues. The V gene end was trimmed by 2 bases and the J gene end by 1 base; junction bases not matched to a gene: 3. Germline values: CDR1 KGHSH, CDR2 LQKENI. The CDR3 coding sequence is TGTGCCAGCTCACCAGTAGGACAGGGGTCCTACGAGCAGTACTTC. Translated, it gives CASSPVGQGSYEQYF. Looking up the rest from reference TRBV18 and TRBJ2-7 gives the full variable domain: NAGVMQNPRHLVRRRGQEARLRCSPMKGHSHVYWYRQLPEEGLKFMVYLQKENIIDESGMPKERFSAEFPKEGPSILRIQQVVRGDSAAYFCASSPVGQGSYEQYFGPGTRLTVT.

J is TRBJ1-2 and V is TRBV4-1; D remains unclear. Germline V gene lookup returns CDR1 MGHRA and CDR2 YSYEKL. Between the trimmed V and J ends, which lost 0 bases and 12 bases, there was a span of 14 bases. The CDR3 loop spans 13 amino acids. The CDR3 bases are TGCGCCAGCAGCCAAGATCAGAGGGAAATCCACACCTTC. As protein: CASSQDQREIHTF.

In nucleotides, the CDR3 is TGTGCCTGTCTACGTTTGGGGACTAGTCCTCCCAATGAGCAGTTCTTC. The encoded protein is CACLRLGTSPPNEQFF. The V gene is TRBV30, the J gene TRBJ2-1; 8 nucleotides agree with TRBD2. In germline, CDR1 is GTSNPN, CDR2 SVGIG (reference sequence). The V and J ends lost 6 bases and 6 bases, in that order; junction bases with no gene match: 16. The CDR3 loop spans 16 amino acids.

This clone appeared once. This chain uses TRBV29-1 with TRBJ2-1; 16 bases agree with TRBD2. Per the germline V gene, CDR1 is SQVTM and CDR2 is ANQGSEA. The CDR3 spans 16 residues. V shed 6 bases and J 5 bases; nucleotides not matched to a gene: 7. The CDR3 DNA reads TGCAGCGTCGGAAAGGGGACTAGCGGGAGGGACAATGAGCAGTTCTTC. The encoded protein is CSVGKGTSGRDNEQFF.

The rearrangement uses TRBV19 and TRBJ2-1; D unclear. CDR1 and CDR2 from the germline V gene are LNHDA and SQIVND (reference sequence). The germline V and J ends were trimmed by 4 bases and 0 bases, with 7 bases remaining between them. The CDR3 runs to 14 residues. The CDR3 DNA sequence: TGTGCCAGTAGTACCCGGGTCTCCTACAATGAGCAGTTCTTC. This gives the protein CASSTRVSYNEQFF.

This sequence joins TRBV5-6 and TRBJ1-4, with D uncertain. V dropped 3 bases and J dropped 7 bases, with 13 bases sitting between them. CDR1 and CDR2 from the germline V gene are SGHDT and YYEEEE. The CDR3 is made up of 14 amino acids. CDR3 residues: CASSSQRVFEKLFF. Here the CDR3 DNA reads TGTGCCAGCAGCTCCCAGCGGGTTTTTGAAAAACTGTTTTTT. Combining the CDR3 with reference TRBV5-6 and TRBJ1-4 gives the whole variable domain DAGVTQSPTHLIKTRGQQVTLRCSPKSGHDTVSWYQQALGQGPQFIFQYYEEEERQRGNFPDRFSGHQFPNYSSELNVNALLLGDSALYLCASSSQRVFEKLFFGSGTQLSVL.

The chain combines TRBV2 with TRBJ2-7, with 8 positions matching TRBD1. The CDR3 runs to 15 residues. CDR1 is SNHLY and CDR2 is FYNNEI in the germline V gene. V lost 3 bases, J lost 0 bases, and 4 bases stayed unmatched. The CDR3 DNA sequence: TGTGCCAGCAGTGAGTATGGACAGGGCTCCTACGAGCAGTACTTC. Protein: CASSEYGQGSYEQYF.

The DNA of the CDR3 is TGTGCCAGCAGTTTGGGGGGACTAGCGGGACTAAAGACCCAGTACTTC. Its translation: CASSLGGLAGLKTQYF. V is TRBV28 and J is TRBJ2-5; 13 nucleotides agree with TRBD2. Germline CDR1 MDHEN, CDR2 SYDVKM. Germline trimming cut 3 bases from V and 6 bases from J; bases unmatched to any gene: 7. There are 16 residues in the CDR3.

This clone was recorded once. The V call is TRBV10-1, the J call TRBJ2-7; the D is unclear. Per the germline V gene, CDR1 is WNHNN and CDR2 is SYGVQD (reference sequence). The CDR3 covers 11 residues. The germline V and J ends were trimmed by 4 bases and 3 bases, with 4 bases remaining between them. CDR3 sequence reads: CASSAGYEQYF. DNA of the CDR3: TGCGCCAGCAGTGCGGGCTACGAGCAGTACTTC.

The chain joins TRBV5-4 to TRBJ1-6; 7 bases map to TRBD1. CDR1 is SGHNT and CDR2 is YYREEE in the germline V gene (reference sequence). CDR3 length equals 14 residues. Trimming cost V 0 bases and J 10 bases; bases outside gene matches: 4. CDR3 nucleotide sequence: TGTGCCAGCAGCTTGGGACAGGGTCGGTCACCCCTCCACTTT. Translated, it gives CASSLGQGRSPLHF.

The V and J genes are TRBV30 and TRBJ1-6, with D maybe TRBD1 (6 bases). The CDR3 consists of 13 residues. The germline V gene encodes CDR1 GTSNPN and CDR2 SVGIG (reference sequence). Deletions cut 5 bases from V and 4 bases from J, with 9 bases between. The CDR3 spells CAWCGQYNSPLHF. DNA for the CDR3: TGTGCCTGGTGCGGACAGTATAATTCACCCCTCCACTTT.

This chain joins TRBV30 and TRBJ2-3, with D possibly matching TRBD2 (6 bases). The length of the CDR3 is 12 residues. CDR1 GTSNPN and CDR2 SVGIG come from the germline V gene (reference sequence). Trimming took off 4 bases at V and 2 bases at J, with 7 bases between the two ends. CDR3 nucleotides: TGTGCCTGGATGCGGGACACAGATACGCAGTATTTT. It yields the protein CAWMRDTDTQYF.

This clone came up many times. V and J are TRBV4-1 and TRBJ1-1; 11 bases map to TRBD1. In germline, CDR1 is MGHRA, CDR2 YSYEKL. The CDR3 runs 14 residues. The V and J ends lost 3 bases and 5 bases, in that order; junction bases with no gene match: 2. CDR3 protein: CASSQDRGQTEAFF. CDR3 nucleotide sequence: TGCGCCAGCAGCCAGGACAGGGGGCAGACTGAAGCTTTCTTT.

CDR3 sequence (DNA): TGTGCCAGCAGCTTAGAATTCCCCAGGATATACGCGAACACCGGGGAGCTGTTTTTT. Translating gives CASSLEFPRIYANTGELFF. This chain connects TRBV11-2 to TRBJ2-2; D not resolved. The V and J ends lost 0 bases and 0 bases respectively, with 17 bases between them. Germline loops: CDR1 SGHAT, CDR2 FQNNGV. The CDR3 runs 19 residues. Together with reference TRBV11-2 and TRBJ2-2, the CDR3 gives the full variable domain: EAGVAQSPRYKIIEKRQSVAFWCNPISGHATLYWYQQILGQGPKLLIQFQNNGVVDDSQLPKDRFSAERLKGVDSTLKIQPAKLEDSAVYLCASSLEFPRIYANTGELFFGEGSRLTVL.

This clone was recorded a few times. The rearrangement links TRBV2 to TRBJ2-7; D is uncertain. In germline, CDR1 is SNHLY, CDR2 FYNNEI. The CDR3 spans 13 residues. Trimming took 5 bases from V and 0 from J, leaving 8 bases between them. CDR3 region: CASSRLVSYEQYF. CDR3 nucleotides: TGTGCCAGCAGTCGGCTAGTCTCCTACGAGCAGTACTTC.

This clone was seen at least ten times. The rearrangement links TRBV4-3 to TRBJ2-7; TRBD1 aligns across 9 bases. Germline assignment: CDR1 LGHNA and CDR2 YSLEER. V dropped 1 base and J dropped 4; count of bases not matched to a gene: 5. This CDR3 spans 15 amino acids. The CDR3 sequence is CASSQGDREHYEQYF. CDR3 bases: TGCGCCAGCAGCCAAGGGGACAGGGAACATTACGAGCAGTACTTC.

J is TRBJ1-6 and V is TRBV2; no definite D call. Germline V CDR1 and CDR2: SNHLY, FYNNEI. The CDR3 is made up of 13 amino acids. The ends were cut back, 6 bases at V and 10 bases at J, with 13 bases in the middle. The CDR3 coding sequence is TGTGCCAGCAGGGATGACCGGGTATCACCCCTCCACTTT. Its protein product is CASRDDRVSPLHF.